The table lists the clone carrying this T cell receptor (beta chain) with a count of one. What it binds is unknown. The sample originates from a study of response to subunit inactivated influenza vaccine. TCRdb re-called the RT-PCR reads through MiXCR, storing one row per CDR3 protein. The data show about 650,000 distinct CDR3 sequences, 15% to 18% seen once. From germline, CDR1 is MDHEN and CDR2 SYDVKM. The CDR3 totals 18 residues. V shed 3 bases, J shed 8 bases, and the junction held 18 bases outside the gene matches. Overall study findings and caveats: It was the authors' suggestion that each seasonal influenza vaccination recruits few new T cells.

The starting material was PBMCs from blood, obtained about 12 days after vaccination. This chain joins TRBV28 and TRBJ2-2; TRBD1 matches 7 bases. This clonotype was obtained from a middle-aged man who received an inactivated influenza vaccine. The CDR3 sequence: CASSFIITRGRRSGELFF. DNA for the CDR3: TGTGCCAGCAGTTTTATCATAACGAGGGGGCGACGAAGTGGGGAGCTGTTTTTT. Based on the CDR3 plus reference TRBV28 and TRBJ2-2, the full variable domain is DVKVTQSSRYLVKRTGEKVFLECVQDMDHENMFWYRQDPGLGLRLIYFSYDVKMKEKGDIPEGYSVSREKKERFSLILESASTNQTSMYLCASSFIITRGRRSGELFFGEGSRLTVL.